The TCR beta chain under discussion was sequenced for a study of tumor and adjacent non-tumor tissue in lung cancer. The library came from three nested PCR rounds adapted from ARM-PCR protocols. TCRdb reprocessed the multiplex PCR reads with MiXCR, giving one entry per CDR3 protein. The profile shows 44,000 or so distinct CDR3 sequences, 60% to 70% of them singletons. This clonotype was seen repeatedly, ten times or more. RNA was extracted from bulk tissue without any cell sorting. Distant lung tissue was collected more than 3 cm away from the tumor edge. Germline lookup yields CDR1 MNHNY and CDR2 SVGAGI (reference sequence). The CDR3 sequence is 17 residues long. J lost 3 bases, V lost 6 bases, and 8 bases had no gene match.

The sequenced material came from distant non-tumor lung tissue. This chain uses TRBV6-6 with TRBJ2-6; TRBD1 matches 10 bases. The TCR originated in a woman aged 40 to 55 with non-small cell lung cancer. The chain's CDR3 is CASRGDRGQRGANVLTF. Written as DNA, the CDR3 is TGTGCCAGCAGAGGGGACAGGGGTCAACGTGGGGCCAACGTCCTGACTTTC.